Following are 13 T cell receptor beta chains from one sample sequenced in a study of long-term antiretroviral therapy in people with HIV. Researchers report immunoSEQ v3.0 was run at survey level. TCRdb keeps only in-frame clones here, not all; method: immunoSEQ multiplex PCR. Of about 16,000 clones in the sample, less than 80% were seen once. The sequences come from unsorted PBMCs, collected 1.5 years before starting antiretroviral therapy. The receptors were sampled from a woman between 45 and 65 years old with HIV.

V gene TRBV5-1 combines with J gene TRBJ1-1; D uncertain. CDR3 length equals 11 residues. Per the germline V gene, CDR1 is SGHRS and CDR2 is YFSETQ. V lost 5 bases, J lost 3 bases, and 5 bases lay in between. The chain's CDR3 is CASRLYTEAFF. The CDR3 DNA reads as TGCGCCAGCAGATTGTACACTGAAGCTTTCTTT.

The chain couples TRBV21-1 to TRBJ1-5; TRBD1, the table's D call, lacks a check against the DNA. TRBV21-1 is listed as a pseudogene. The CDR3 is 16 amino acids. DNA for the CDR3: TGTGCCAGCAGCAAAGCCGGGACAGGGGTTGAGCAGCCCCAGCATTTT. It translates to CASSKAGTGVEQPQHF.

This rearrangement joins TRBV5-4 to TRBJ2-1, with D maybe TRBD2 (6 bases). The CDR3 extends over 13 amino acids. V shed 7 bases and J shed 8 bases, with 16 bases lying between them. Germline CDR1 and CDR2: SGHNT and YYREEE (reference sequence). CDR3 nucleotides: TGTGCCAGCGCACTAGCAAGTTTCGATGAGCAGTTCTTC. Amino acids: CASALASFDEQFF.

The chain links TRBV4-1 to TRBJ1-5; D ambiguous. V dropped 4 bases and J dropped 3 bases, with 7 bases sitting between them. From germline, CDR1 is MGHRA and CDR2 YSYEKL. This CDR3 is built from 13 residues. The DNA for the CDR3 is TGCGCCAGCAGCCTCGGGGTCAATCAGCCCCAGCATTTT. This encodes CASSLGVNQPQHF.

This chain connects TRBV11-2 to TRBJ2-3; D uncertain. CDR1 is SGHAT, CDR2 FQNNGV, per germline. The CDR3 runs to 12 residues. V was shortened by 5 bases and J by 7 bases, with 10 bases between the two germline ends. DNA of the CDR3: TGTGCCAGCAGCCCCCGAACGAATACGCAGTATTTT. Translation gives CASSPRTNTQYF.

The V and J genes are TRBV6-1 and TRBJ2-7; no firm D call. The V gene's germline CDR1 is MNHNS and CDR2 SASEGT. Trimming removed 2 bases at V and 0 bases at J, with 20 bases between. The CDR3 consists of 18 residues. The CDR3 region is CASSEPADWPSSSYEQYV. DNA of the CDR3: TGTGCCAGCAGTGAACCGGCCGACTGGCCGTCCAGCTCCTACGAGCAGTACGTC.

The rearrangement joins TRBV5-1 to TRBJ2-3, with TRBD1 identical over 8 bases. V was clipped by 0 bases and J by 2 bases; unmatched bases: 2. This CDR3 has 15 residues. Germline V gives CDR1 SGHRS, CDR2 YFSETQ. The CDR3 spells CASSLGDRYTDTQYF. The CDR3 region has the DNA TGCGCCAGCAGCTTGGGGGACAGGTACACAGATACGCAGTATTTT.

The chain uses TRBV5-1 and TRBJ1-4, with 7 bases aligning to TRBD1. There are 15 residues in the CDR3. V gave up 4 bases and J gave up 2 bases; unmatched junction bases: 5. Germline assignment: CDR1 SGHRS and CDR2 YFSETQ. CDR3 nucleotides: TGCGCCAGCAGCGACTCGGGACAGACTAATGAAAAACTGTTTTTT. Translation gives CASSDSGQTNEKLFF.

The chain uses TRBV9 and TRBJ2-2; TRBD1 agrees at 8 bases. CDR1 is SGDLS and CDR2 is YYNGEE in the germline V gene. CDR3 size: 19 residues. J was trimmed by 3 bases and V by 3 bases; bases with no gene match: 16. CDR3 DNA sequence: TGTGCCAGCAGCGGAGAGGACAGGGAAGTGCTGTTCGACACCGGGGAGCTGTTTTTT. This codes for CASSGEDREVLFDTGELFF.

The gene calls are TRBV29-1 and TRBJ2-3; 9 bases are shared with TRBD1. Germline V gene data show CDR1 as SQVTM and CDR2 as ANQGSEA. Trimming at V came to 6 bases and at J to 0 bases, leaving 13 bases not matched to a gene. This CDR3 contains 17 residues. DNA of the CDR3: TGCAGCGTCACCGCGATCGACAGGGGGGCTAGCACAGATACGCAGTATTTT. Its translation: CSVTAIDRGASTDTQYF.

This clone appeared a few times. This chain links TRBV7-2 with TRBJ2-3; 10 nucleotides agree with TRBD2. The CDR3 runs to 17 residues. Trimming removed 5 bases from V and 5 bases from J; junction bases left unmatched: 13. Per the germline V gene, CDR1 is SGHTA and CDR2 is FQGNSA. The CDR3 sequence: CASSPRASGGLRDTQYF. The CDR3 nucleotides read TGTGCCAGCAGCCCAAGAGCTAGCGGGGGACTTAGAGATACGCAGTATTTT.

This chain links TRBV27 with TRBJ1-4; weak D call: TRBD1 (5 bases). CDR3 size: 14 residues. With 3 bases removed from V and 7 bases from J, the gap between germline ends came to 12 bases. Germline loops: CDR1 MNHEY, CDR2 SMNVEV (reference sequence). The CDR3 DNA sequence: TGTGCCAGCAGTTTGGGGCCAGCGGGTGAAAAACTGTTTTTT. Residues: CASSLGPAGEKLFF.

The chain employs TRBV27 and TRBJ1-6; D is possibly TRBD1 (5 bases). This CDR3 region has 18 residues. Germline lookup yields CDR1 MNHEY and CDR2 SMNVEV (reference sequence). The V and J ends lost 5 bases and 7 bases respectively, with 24 bases between them. The CDR3 region is CASSSTNRDVAGNSPLHF. For the CDR3, the DNA is TGTGCCAGCAGTAGTACCAATCGGGACGTCGCTGGGAATTCACCCCTCCACTTT.